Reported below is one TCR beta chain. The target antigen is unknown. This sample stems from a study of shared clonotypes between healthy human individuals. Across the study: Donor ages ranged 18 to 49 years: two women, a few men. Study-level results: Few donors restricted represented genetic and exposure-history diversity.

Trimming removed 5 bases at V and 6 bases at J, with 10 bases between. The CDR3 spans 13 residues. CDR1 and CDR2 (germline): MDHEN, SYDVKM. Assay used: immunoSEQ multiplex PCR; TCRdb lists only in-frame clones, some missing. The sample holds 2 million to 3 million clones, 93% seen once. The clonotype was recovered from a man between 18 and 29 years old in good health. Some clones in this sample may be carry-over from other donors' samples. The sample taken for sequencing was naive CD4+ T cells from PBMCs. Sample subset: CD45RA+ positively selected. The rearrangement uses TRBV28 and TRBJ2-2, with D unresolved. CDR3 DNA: TGTGCCAGCAGTGGTCTAGTCCCCGGGGAGCTGTTTTTT. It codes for CASSGLVPGELFF.